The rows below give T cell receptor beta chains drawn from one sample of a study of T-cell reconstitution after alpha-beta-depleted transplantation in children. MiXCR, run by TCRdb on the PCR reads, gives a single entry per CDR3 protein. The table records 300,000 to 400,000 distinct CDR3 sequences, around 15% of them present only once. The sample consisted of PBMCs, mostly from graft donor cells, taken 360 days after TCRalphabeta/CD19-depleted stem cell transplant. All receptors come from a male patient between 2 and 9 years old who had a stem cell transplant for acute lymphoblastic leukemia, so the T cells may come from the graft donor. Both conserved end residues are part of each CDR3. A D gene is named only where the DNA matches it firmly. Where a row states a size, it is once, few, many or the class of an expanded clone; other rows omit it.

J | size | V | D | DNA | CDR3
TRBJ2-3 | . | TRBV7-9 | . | TGTGCCAGCAGCTTAGCCAGGGCCGTCACAGATACGCAGTATTTT | CASSLARAVTDTQYF
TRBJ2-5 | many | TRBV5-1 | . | TGCGCCAGCAGAGGCGGACAAGAGACCCAGTACTTC | CASRGGQETQYF
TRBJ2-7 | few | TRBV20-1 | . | TGCAGTGCTCCGGGACCGTCGGTGCTCTACGAGCAGTACTTC | CSAPGPSVLYEQYF
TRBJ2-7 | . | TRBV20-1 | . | TGCAGTGCTAGTTCCACGCACGGGGGTTCCTACGAGCAGTACTTC | CSASSTHGGSYEQYF
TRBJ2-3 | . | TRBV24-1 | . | TGTGCCACCAGTGATGAGGTCACAGATACGCAGTATTTT | CATSDEVTDTQYF
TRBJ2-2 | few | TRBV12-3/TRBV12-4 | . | TGTGCCAGCAGCCAGGGCTTGGCCGGGGAGCTGTTTTTT | CASSQGLAGELFF
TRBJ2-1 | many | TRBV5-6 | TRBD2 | TGTGCCAGCAGCTTGGGGCTAGCGGGAGTCTTTGAGCAGTTCTTC | CASSLGLAGVFEQFF
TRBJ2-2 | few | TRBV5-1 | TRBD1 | TGCGCCAGCAGCTTTCGACAGGGGGGAAACACCGGGGAGCTGTTTTTT | CASSFRQGGNTGELFF
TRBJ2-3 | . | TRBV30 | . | TGTGCCTGGAGTCCCCTCACAGATACGCAGTATTTT | CAWSPLTDTQYF
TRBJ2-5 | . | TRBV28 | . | TGTGCCAGCAGTATACAGGAGGTCAGGGAGACCCAGTACTTC | CASSIQEVRETQYF
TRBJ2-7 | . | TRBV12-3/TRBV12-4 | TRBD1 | TGTGCCAGCAGTTTAGGACGACAGGGCCACGAGCAGTACTTC | CASSLGRQGHEQYF
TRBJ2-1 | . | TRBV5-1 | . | TGCGCCAGCAGCTCCTTAGTAGACCAGTTGGAACGCGAGCAGTTCTTC | CASSSLVDQLEREQFF
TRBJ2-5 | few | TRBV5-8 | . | TGTGCCAGCAGAGACCACCCGTACCAAGAGACCCAGTACTTC | CASRDHPYQETQYF
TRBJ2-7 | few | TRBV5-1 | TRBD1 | TGCGCCAGCAGCTTGGGGGGACAGGGGGTAGGGGTCTACGAGCAGTACTTC | CASSLGGQGVGVYEQYF
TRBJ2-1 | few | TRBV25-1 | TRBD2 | TGTGCCAGCAGTGAGCCAGGACTAGCGGTCGGCGCACGGCAGTTCTTC | CASSEPGLAVGARQFF
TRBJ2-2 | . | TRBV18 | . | TGTGCCAGCTCACCACCTGGGCAGGGAATAAACACCGGGGAGCTGTTTTTT | CASSPPGQGINTGELFF
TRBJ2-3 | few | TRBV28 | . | TGTGCCAGCAGTCCCCCGAGGCGCGGGAATGGAGATACGCAGTATTTT | CASSPPRRGNGDTQYF
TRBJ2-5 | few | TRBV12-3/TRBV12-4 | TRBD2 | TGTGCCAGCAGTTTAATTCCGGGAGCGGGACAAGAGACCCAGTACTTC | CASSLIPGAGQETQYF
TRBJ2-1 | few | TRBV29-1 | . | TGCAGCGTTGCCGAACTGGGACGTACCGGTGAGCAGTTCTTC | CSVAELGRTGEQFF
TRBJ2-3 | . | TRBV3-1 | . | TGTGCCAGCAGTCGAGGCGCTCTCACAGATACGCAGTATTTT | CASSRGALTDTQYF
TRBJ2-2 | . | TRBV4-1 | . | TGCGCCAGCAGCCAAGACCCATCATCGGGCACCGGGGAGCTGTTTTTT | CASSQDPSSGTGELFF
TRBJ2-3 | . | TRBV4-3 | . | TGCGCCAGCAGCCAATTGTATCGGGGGCCTGTCACAGATACGCAGTATTTT | CASSQLYRGPVTDTQYF
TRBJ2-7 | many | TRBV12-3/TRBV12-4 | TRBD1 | TGTGCCAGCAGTCGGGACAGAATCTACGAGCAGTACTTC | CASSRDRIYEQYF
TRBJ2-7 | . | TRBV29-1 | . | TGCCCCGAAACGATGGAGTACGAGCAGTACTTC | CPETMEYEQYF
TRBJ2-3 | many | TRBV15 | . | TGTGCCACGGGTAGGATGGGCACAGATACGCAGTATTTT | CATGRMGTDTQYF
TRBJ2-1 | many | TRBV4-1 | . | TGCGCCAGCAGCCAGCACAGGGCCCCCCGGAGCAATGAGCAGTTCTTC | CASSQHRAPRSNEQFF
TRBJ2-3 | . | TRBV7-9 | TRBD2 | TGTGCCAGCAGACGTTTAGCGGGAATTGGCACATATACGCAGTATTTT | CASRRLAGIGTYTQYF
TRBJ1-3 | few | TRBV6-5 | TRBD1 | TGTGCCAGCAGTTACTCGGGACAGGGAAACACCATATATTTT | CASSYSGQGNTIYF
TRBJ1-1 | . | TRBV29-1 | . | TGCAGCGTCCGGACGGGCGCTGAAGCTTTCTTT | CSVRTGAEAFF
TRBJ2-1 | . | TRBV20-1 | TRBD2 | TGCAGTGCTAGGCCCGGACTAGCGGGATATGAGCAGTTCTTC | CSARPGLAGYEQFF
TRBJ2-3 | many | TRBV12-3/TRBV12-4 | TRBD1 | TGTGCCAGCTCATGGGCAGGGGGCTTCACAGATACGCAGTATTTT | CASSWAGGFTDTQYF
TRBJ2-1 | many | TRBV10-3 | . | TGTGCCATCAGTGAGTCAGGGAACAATGAGCAGTTCTTC | CAISESGNNEQFF
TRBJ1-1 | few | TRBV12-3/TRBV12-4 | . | TGTGCCAGCAGTTTTTCCGGTCGGAGCCGTGAAGCTTTCTTT | CASSFSGRSREAFF
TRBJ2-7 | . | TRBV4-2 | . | TGTGCCAGCAGCCATGGGGGCGTGGGGGGCTACAGCTCCTACGAGCAGTACTTC | CASSHGGVGGYSSYEQYF
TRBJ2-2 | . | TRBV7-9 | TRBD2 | TGTGCCAGCCCCGAACGGCGGGGGAGCGGGGAGCTGTTTTTT | CASPERRGSGELFF
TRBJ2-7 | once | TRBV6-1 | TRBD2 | TGTGCCAGCAGTGAAAGGGGAGGGGACCACGAGCAGTACTTC | CASSERGGDHEQYF
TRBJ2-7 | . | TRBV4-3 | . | TGCGCCAGCAGCCAAGAGATAGCGGCAGGGGCCTACGAGCAGTACTTC | CASSQEIAAGAYEQYF
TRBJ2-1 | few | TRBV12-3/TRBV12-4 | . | TGTGCCAGCAGTTTAGGGCTAGGTCGTTCGGATGAGCAGTTCTTC | CASSLGLGRSDEQFF
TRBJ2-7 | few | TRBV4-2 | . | TGTGCCAGCAGCCAAGAAGGCGATCTACGGTATCCTTACGAGCAGTACTTC | CASSQEGDLRYPYEQYF
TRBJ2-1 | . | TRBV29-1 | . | TGCAGCGTTGACCGGCGTAATGAGCAGTTCTTC | CSVDRRNEQFF
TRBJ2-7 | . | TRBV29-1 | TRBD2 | TGCAGCGTTGTAAGGACTAGCGGCGAGCAGTACTTC | CSVVRTSGEQYF
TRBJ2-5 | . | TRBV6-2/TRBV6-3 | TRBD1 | TGTGCCAGCAGTTTTCCCGGGACAGGGGTATCGGAAGAGACCCAGTACTTC | CASSFPGTGVSEETQYF
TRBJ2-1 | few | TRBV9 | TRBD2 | TGTGCCAGCAGCCCAGGAGGCGGGAGGTACAATGAGCAGTTCTTC | CASSPGGGRYNEQFF